This T cell receptor beta chain was documented in a study of cytomegalovirus exposure and HLA in healthy donors. Regarding the study as a whole: TCR beta V segments were, for the most part, productive about 87% or about 30% of the time in an earlier analysis. HLA restriction was apparent for most CMV-associated TCR beta chains in a later analysis.

This clone occurred once. Its antigen is undetermined. The PCR contained 60 Vbeta and 13 Jbeta primers. Clones were sequenced by immunoSEQ multiplex PCR, and TCRdb holds only the in-frame ones, with some missing. In the table there are over 55,000 clones, 80% of which are singletons. V lost 4 bases and J 5 bases, leaving 16 bases between the germline ends. Germline assignment: CDR1 SGHDN and CDR2 FVKESK. The CDR3 is 15 residues long. The sample comprised PBMCs. The chain links TRBV14 to TRBJ2-3; maybe TRBD1 (6 bases). The receptor comes from a woman in her 30s in good health and CMV-seronegative. CDR3 in DNA: TGTGCCAGCAGCCCCACAGGGTCCCAGGGAGATACGCAGTATTTT. This encodes CASSPTGSQGDTQYF. Filled out from reference TRBV14 and TRBJ2-3, the complete variable domain reads EAGVTQFPSHSVIEKGQTVTLRCDPISGHDNLYWYRRVMGKEIKFLLHFVKESKQDESGMPNNRFLAERTGGTYSTLKVQPAELEDSGVYFCASSPTGSQGDTQYFGPGTRLTVL.